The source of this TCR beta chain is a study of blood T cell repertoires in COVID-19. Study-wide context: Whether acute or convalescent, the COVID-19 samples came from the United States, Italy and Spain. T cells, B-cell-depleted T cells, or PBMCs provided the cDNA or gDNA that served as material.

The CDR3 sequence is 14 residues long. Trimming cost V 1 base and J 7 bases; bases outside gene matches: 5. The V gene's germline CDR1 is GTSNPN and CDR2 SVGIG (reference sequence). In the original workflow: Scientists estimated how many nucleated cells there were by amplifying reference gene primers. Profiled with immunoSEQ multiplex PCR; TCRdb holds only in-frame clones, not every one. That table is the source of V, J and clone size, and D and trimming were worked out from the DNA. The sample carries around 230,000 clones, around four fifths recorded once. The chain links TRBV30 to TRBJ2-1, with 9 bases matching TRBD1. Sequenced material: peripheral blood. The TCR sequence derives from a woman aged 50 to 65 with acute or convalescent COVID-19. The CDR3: CAWSGDREWNEQFF. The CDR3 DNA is TGTGCCTGGAGTGGGGACAGGGAATGGAATGAGCAGTTCTTC.